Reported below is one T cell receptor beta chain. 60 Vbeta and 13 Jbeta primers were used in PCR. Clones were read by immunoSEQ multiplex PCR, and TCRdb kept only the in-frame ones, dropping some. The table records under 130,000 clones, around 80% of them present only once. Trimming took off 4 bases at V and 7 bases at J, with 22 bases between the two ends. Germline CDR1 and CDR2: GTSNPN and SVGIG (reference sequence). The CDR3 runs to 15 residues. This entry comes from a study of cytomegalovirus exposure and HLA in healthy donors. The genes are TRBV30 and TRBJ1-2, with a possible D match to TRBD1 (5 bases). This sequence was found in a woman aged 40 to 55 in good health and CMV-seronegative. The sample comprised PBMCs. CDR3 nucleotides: TGTGCCTGGAAGGGGCAGGGATTGGCGCTAGGTGGCTACACCTTC. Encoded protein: CAWKGQGLALGGYTF.